This passage covers 25 T cell receptor beta chains from one sample sequenced in a study of graft-versus-host responses after intestinal transplantation. Assay: immunoSEQ multiplex PCR; the TCRdb copy retains only in-frame clones and omits some. The sample contains about 9,500 clones, 70% to 90% of which appear only once. Material: PBMCs, obtained 240 to 250 days after intestinal transplant. The receptors here all came from a human patient who received an intestinal transplant, so some T cells may come from the graft donor.

V gene TRBV5-1 combines with J gene TRBJ1-4; D gene uncertain. Trimming removed 6 bases at V and 0 bases at J, with 15 bases between. CDR1 is SGHRS, CDR2 YFSETQ, per germline. There are 16 residues in the CDR3. CDR3 loop: CASTRVSLATNEKLFF. The CDR3 DNA sequence: TGCGCCAGCACCCGAGTGAGTCTTGCAACTAATGAAAAACTGTTTTTT.

The chain has TRBV11-2 and TRBJ2-5, with no clear D. With 4 bases removed from V and 2 bases from J, the gap between germline ends came to 11 bases. CDR1 SGHAT and CDR2 FQNNGV come from the germline V gene. The CDR3 is 14 amino acids. CDR3 amino acids: CASSYLPLQETQYF. The CDR3 DNA is TGTGCCAGCAGCTATTTACCGTTACAAGAGACCCAGTACTTC.

The chain combines TRBV4-3 with TRBJ2-1, with 13 bases matching TRBD2. CDR1 is LGHNA, CDR2 YSLEER, per germline. The trim removed 0 bases at V and 7 bases at J, leaving 6 bases unmatched. This CDR3 contains 17 residues. The CDR3 is CASSQDGETSGRNEQFF. The CDR3 DNA follows: TGCGCCAGCAGCCAAGATGGGGAGACTAGCGGGAGGAATGAGCAGTTCTTC.

This clone was seen a single time. This chain links TRBV19 with TRBJ2-5; 7 bases fit TRBD2. Germline values: CDR1 LNHDA, CDR2 SQIVND (reference sequence). This CDR3 spans 14 amino acids. With 1 base clipped from V and 4 bases from J, the junction kept 3 bases outside the gene matches. The CDR3 coding sequence is TGTGCCAGTAGTATAGGGGGGAGGGGAGAGACCCAGTACTTC. Protein: CASSIGGRGETQYF.

The CDR3 sequence: CASSFRGRASDTQYF. The CDR3 DNA reads as TGTGCCAGCAGCTTCCGCGGGAGGGCATCAGATACGCAGTATTTT. The gene calls are TRBV11-2 and TRBJ2-3, with 9 nucleotides matching TRBD2. J lost 4 bases, V lost 3 bases, and 5 bases had no gene match. Per the germline V gene, CDR1 is SGHAT and CDR2 is FQNNGV. The length of the CDR3 is 15 residues.

The chain joins TRBV6-1 to TRBJ2-5, with D possibly being TRBD2 (5 bases). Germline V gene lookup returns CDR1 MNHNS and CDR2 SASEGT. The CDR3 is 14 amino acids. V was clipped by 6 bases and J by 4 bases, with 15 bases between them. The CDR3 here is CASSVSWAGETQYF. The DNA of the CDR3 is TGTGCCAGCAGCGTTTCGTGGGCGGGAGAGACCCAGTACTTC.

The chain employs TRBV6-1 and TRBJ2-1; D gene uncertain. The germline V gene has CDR1 MNHNS and CDR2 SASEGT. The V gene lost 0 bases and the J gene lost 10 bases, with 10 bases spanning the gap. The CDR3 loop spans 13 amino acids. CDR3 coding DNA: TGTGCCAGCAGTGAAGCGGAACAATGGGAGCAGTTCTTC. Protein product: CASSEAEQWEQFF.

The CDR3 region has the DNA TGCGCCAGCAGCCATGTTAATTCCTACGAGCAGTACTTC. Protein: CASSHVNSYEQYF. The V call is TRBV4-1, the J call TRBJ2-7, with D unresolved. The CDR3 is 13 amino acids. The germline V gene encodes CDR1 MGHRA and CDR2 YSYEKL. V lost 3 bases to trimming and J lost 1 base, with 7 bases between them.

The V gene is TRBV7-2, the J gene TRBJ1-2; D is perhaps TRBD1 (5 bases). The CDR3 extends over 13 amino acids. The germline V and J ends were trimmed by 2 bases and 3 bases, with 7 bases remaining between them. Germline assignment: CDR1 SGHTA and CDR2 FQGNSA. CDR3 DNA: TGTGCCAGCAGCTTAACGGGGGACTATGGCTACACCTTC. This codes for CASSLTGDYGYTF.

The chain has TRBV19 and TRBJ1-6; a weak D match, TRBD1 (6 bases). CDR1 is LNHDA, CDR2 SQIVND, per germline (reference sequence). The CDR3 has 15 amino acids. The germline V and J ends were trimmed by 6 bases and 0 bases, with 9 bases remaining between them. CDR3 sequence (DNA): TGTGCCAGTAGCAACAGGGACTCCTATAATTCACCCCTCCACTTT. Translation gives CASSNRDSYNSPLHF.

The chain combines TRBV7-3 with TRBJ2-3; TRBD1 aligns across 7 bases. This CDR3 region has 19 residues. Germline CDR1 is SGHTA and CDR2 is FQGTGA. Losses at the gene ends were 2 bases for V and 1 base for J; bases not matched to a gene: 15. CDR3 bases: TGTGCCAGCAGCTTAGGGGGCCGGACAGGTGATGGTTGCACAGATACGCAGTATTTT. Its translation is CASSLGGRTGDGCTDTQYF.

This sequence joins TRBV7-9 and TRBJ2-5, with 8 bases aligning to TRBD1. This CDR3 has 14 residues. The J segment lost 1 base and the V segment lost 4 bases, leaving 2 bases of the junction unmatched. Germline loops: CDR1 SEHNR, CDR2 FQNEAQ (reference sequence). The CDR3 region is CASSSDRGQETQYF. The CDR3 nucleotides read TGTGCCAGCAGCTCCGACAGGGGCCAAGAGACCCAGTACTTC. The full variable domain, in which reference TRBV7-9 and TRBJ2-5 provide the parts outside the CDR3, is DTGVSQNPRHKITKRGQNVTFRCDPISEHNRLYWYRQTLGQGPEFLTYFQNEAQLEKSRLLSDRFSAERPKGSFSTLEIQRTEQGDSAMYLCASSSDRGQETQYFGPGTRLLVL.

V gene TRBV9 combines with J gene TRBJ2-2; D not resolved. V was pared by 0 bases and J by 8 bases, with 5 bases between. Germline CDR1 reads SGDLS; CDR2 reads YYNGEE. CDR3 length: 12 amino acids. The CDR3 loop is CASSVGRGELFF. The CDR3 DNA follows: TGTGCCAGCAGCGTAGGAAGGGGGGAGCTGTTTTTT. Using reference TRBV9 and TRBJ2-2 for the parts outside the CDR3, the full variable domain is DSGVTQTPKHLITATGQRVTLRCSPRSGDLSVYWYQQSLDQGLQFLIQYYNGEERAKGNILERFSAQQFPDLHSELNLSSLELGDSALYFCASSVGRGELFFGEGSRLTVL.

This clone was counted between two and nine times. J is TRBJ2-7 and V is TRBV27, with 7 bases matching TRBD2. CDR3 size: 18 residues. V shed 6 bases, J shed 2 bases, and the junction held 19 bases outside the gene matches. Germline V gene sequence: CDR1 MNHEY, CDR2 SMNVEV (reference sequence). The CDR3 sequence: CASSSQVIWGGKTYEQYF. For the CDR3, the DNA is TGTGCCAGCAGCTCCCAAGTCATTTGGGGGGGGAAAACCTACGAGCAGTACTTC.

The chain's CDR3 is CAIVSDRGTYEQYF. CDR3 nucleotide sequence: TGTGCCATCGTCTCGGACAGGGGCACCTACGAGCAGTACTTC. The chain joins TRBV6-5 to TRBJ2-7, with 9 bases aligning to TRBD1. Germline CDR1 is MNHEY and CDR2 is SVGAGI. J lost 2 bases, V lost 10 bases, and 9 bases had no gene match. This CDR3 is 14 amino acids long.

This sequence joins TRBV6-4 and TRBJ2-1; 7 bases align to TRBD2. V shed 4 bases and J 0 bases; nucleotides not matched to a gene: 3. Germline-derived CDR1 and CDR2 are MRHNA and SNTAGT. The CDR3 covers 15 residues. CDR3 residues: CASSVASGSYNEQFF. CDR3 DNA sequence: TGTGCCAGCAGTGTGGCTAGCGGCTCCTACAATGAGCAGTTCTTC.

The rearrangement joins TRBV9 to TRBJ2-7; tentatively, D is TRBD2 (6 bases). Trimming removed 0 bases from V and 4 bases from J, with 17 bases in between. The CDR3 runs to 16 residues. Germline assignment: CDR1 SGDLS and CDR2 YYNGEE. This CDR3 reads CASSVACRESLYEQYF. The CDR3 DNA reads TGTGCCAGCAGCGTAGCCTGCCGGGAGTCCCTGTACGAGCAGTACTTC. Based on the CDR3 plus reference TRBV9 and TRBJ2-7, the full variable domain is DSGVTQTPKHLITATGQRVTLRCSPRSGDLSVYWYQQSLDQGLQFLIQYYNGEERAKGNILERFSAQQFPDLHSELNLSSLELGDSALYFCASSVACRESLYEQYFGPGTRLTVT.

The J gene is TRBJ2-3, the V gene TRBV7-9, with TRBD1 as a possible D gene (6 bases). From germline, CDR1 is SEHNR and CDR2 FQNEAQ (reference sequence). The length of the CDR3 is 13 residues. Trimming shortened V by 7 bases and J by 4 bases, and 12 bases separated the two germline ends. The CDR3 nucleotides read TGTGCCAGCAACCTACAGGGCCCAGATACGCAGTATTTT. It yields the protein CASNLQGPDTQYF.

This clone came up a few times. The sample carries other DNA sequences with the same CDR3. This chain connects TRBV7-9 to TRBJ1-2; the match to TRBD1 covers 7 bases. Unmatched junction bases numbered 18, after V lost 3 bases and J lost 5 bases. The CDR3 length is 18 residues. Germline V lookup: CDR1 SEHNR, CDR2 FQNEAQ (reference sequence). CDR3 amino acids: CASSFWPAERGRGYGYTF. The CDR3 DNA is TGTGCCAGCAGCTTCTGGCCAGCGGAGAGGGGGCGAGGATATGGCTACACCTTC.

The chain joins TRBV10-3 to TRBJ2-1, with TRBD1 as a possible D gene (7 bases). The CDR3 consists of 14 residues. Germline CDR1 reads ENHRY; CDR2 reads SYGVKD. V was clipped by 8 bases and J by 4 bases, with 15 bases between them. CDR3 coding DNA: TGTGCCATCCGCGGGACAGAGAATTACAATGAGCAGTTCTTC. Translated, it gives CAIRGTENYNEQFF.

The chain employs TRBV6-5 and TRBJ2-7; TRBD2 matches 9 bases. The CDR3 is made up of 15 amino acids. The germline V gene has CDR1 MNHEY and CDR2 SVGAGI. J lost 0 bases, V lost 0 bases, and 0 bases had no gene match. The DNA of the CDR3 is TGTGCCAGCAGTTACTCTAGCGGGAGCTCCTACGAGCAGTACTTC. Residues: CASSYSSGSSYEQYF.

The gene calls are TRBV19 and TRBJ2-5, with D maybe TRBD2 (5 bases). Germline loops: CDR1 LNHDA, CDR2 SQIVND (reference sequence). Trimming took 1 base from V and 2 from J, leaving 11 bases between them. CDR3 length: 15 amino acids. CDR3 protein: CASSIGGEIQETQYF. DNA of the CDR3: TGTGCCAGTAGTATAGGGGGAGAAATACAAGAGACCCAGTACTTC.

V gene TRBV15 combines with J gene TRBJ2-2; D perhaps matches TRBD1 (5 bases). Germline CDR1 is LNHNV and CDR2 is YYDKDF (reference sequence). CDR3 length equals 15 residues. The ends were cut back, 2 bases at V and 7 bases at J, with 14 bases in the middle. In DNA form, the CDR3 reads TGTGCCACCAGCAGATCCGGTGGGGCGGACGGGGAGCTGTTTTTT. This sequence encodes CATSRSGGADGELFF.

The CDR3 region is CASRRTGANTEAFF. In DNA, the CDR3 is TGTGCCAGCAGGCGTACAGGGGCGAACACTGAAGCTTTCTTT. The J gene is TRBJ1-1, the V gene TRBV28; 7 bases agree with TRBD1. The CDR3 totals 14 residues. V was clipped by 6 bases and J by 1 base; unmatched bases: 5. Germline V CDR1 and CDR2: MDHEN, SYDVKM.

This chain links TRBV19 with TRBJ1-4; D not resolved. This CDR3 has 14 amino acids. V was shortened by 9 bases and J by 4 bases, with 15 bases between the two germline ends. Germline lookup yields CDR1 LNHDA and CDR2 SQIVND (reference sequence). The CDR3, as DNA: TGTGCCAGCACGCCCGGGTCGATTAATGAAAAACTGTTTTTT. Its translation: CASTPGSINEKLFF.